These 32 T cell receptor beta chains were sequenced from one sample in a study of OX40 agonist ivuxolimab in advanced cancers. The table came from immunoSEQ multiplex PCR; TCRdb's copy has only in-frame clones and leaves some out. The table records 65,000 to 85,000 clones, more than 70% of them present only once. The source material was CD4+ or CD8+ T cells sorted from blood, sampled in a trial of the OX40 agonist ivuxolimab. These receptors came from an adult with an advanced solid tumor such as melanoma, head and neck, liver or kidney cancer.

This clone came up a few times. The gene calls are TRBV5-4 and TRBJ1-3; D perhaps matches TRBD1 (5 bases). The V gene's germline CDR1 is SGHNT and CDR2 YYREEE (reference sequence). The CDR3 contains 14 residues. V was pared by 5 bases and J by 3 bases, with 12 bases between. This CDR3 reads CASSYQGSGNTIYF. Here the CDR3 DNA reads TGTGCCAGCAGTTATCAGGGCAGTGGAAACACCATATATTTT.

Regarding this clone: This same CDR3 is encoded by further DNA sequences in the sample. V is TRBV7-2 and J is TRBJ1-3; no firm D call. CDR3 length: 14 amino acids. The V end was cut by 1 base, the J end by 1 base, with 5 bases between. Germline values: CDR1 SGHTA, CDR2 FQGNSA. CDR3 DNA: TGTGCCAGCAGCTTAGTGGGTTCTGGAAACACCATATATTTT. This codes for CASSLVGSGNTIYF.

The chain is built from TRBV6-5 and TRBJ1-2, with 8 bases that match TRBD1. V was clipped by 5 bases and J by 0 bases; unmatched bases: 2. The CDR3 has 14 residues. Germline-derived CDR1 and CDR2 are MNHEY and SVGAGI. The CDR3 DNA is TGTGCCAGCAGTCGGGACAGGACTAACTATGGCTACACCTTC. Amino acids: CASSRDRTNYGYTF.

The chain combines TRBV2 with TRBJ2-3; maybe TRBD1 (6 bases). The length of the CDR3 is 16 residues. Germline V gene data show CDR1 as SNHLY and CDR2 as FYNNEI. The V end was cut by 8 bases, the J end by 3 bases, with 21 bases between. The DNA for the CDR3 is TGTGCCAGCTTTGCTGTGGGGGCCGGAGAAACAGATACGCAGTATTTT. Translated: CASFAVGAGETDTQYF.

This chain links TRBV6-6 with TRBJ1-5; D possibly corresponds to TRBD1 (5 bases). The germline CDR1 and CDR2 sequences are MNHNY and SVGAGI (reference sequence). This CDR3 spans 15 amino acids. V was cut by 5 bases and J by 2 bases, with 13 bases left in between. CDR3 sequence (DNA): TGTGCCAGCAGTCTAGACAGTCGGGGCAATCAGCCCCAGCATTTT. Encoded protein: CASSLDSRGNQPQHF.

Relative to its sample, this clone is medium-sized. This rearrangement joins TRBV28 to TRBJ2-1, with 11 bases matching TRBD2. This CDR3 spans 16 amino acids. The V gene end was trimmed by 1 base and the J gene end by 9 bases; junction bases not matched to a gene: 8. CDR1 MDHEN and CDR2 SYDVKM come from the germline V gene. As DNA, the CDR3 is TGTGCCAGCAGTTTATTGACTAGCGGGGTTTATGGTGAGCAGTTCTTC. Protein sequence: CASSLLTSGVYGEQFF.

The count of this clone is one. The rearrangement links TRBV18 to TRBJ2-2, with TRBD1 matching 9 bases. This CDR3 spans 14 amino acids. Trimming cost V 5 bases and J 6 bases; bases outside gene matches: 4. Per germline, CDR1 KGHSH and CDR2 LQKENI. CDR3 sequence: CASSSGTGSGELFF. CDR3 sequence (DNA): TGTGCCAGCTCATCCGGGACAGGGTCCGGGGAGCTGTTTTTT.

This chain joins TRBV18 and TRBJ2-7, with 8 bases matching TRBD2. CDR3 size: 13 residues. The germline gives CDR1 KGHSH, CDR2 LQKENI. The trim removed 7 bases at V and 4 bases at J, leaving 6 bases unmatched. Here the CDR3 reads CASFRGGKYEQYF. CDR3 DNA sequence: TGTGCCAGCTTCCGGGGGGGGAAGTACGAGCAGTACTTC.

The chain joins TRBV7-8 to TRBJ1-3, with a possible D match to TRBD1 (6 bases). Per the germline V gene, CDR1 is SGHVS and CDR2 is FQNEAQ. V was cut by 5 bases and J by 2 bases, with 19 bases left in between. CDR3 size: 17 residues. CDR3 in amino acids: CASSAHRVLVPGNTIYF. The CDR3 region has the DNA TGTGCCAGCAGCGCGCACAGGGTCTTGGTTCCTGGAAACACCATATATTTT.

The chain is built from TRBV10-1 and TRBJ2-1; 15 bases match TRBD2. CDR3 length: 16 residues. J lost 12 bases, V lost 2 bases, and 8 bases had no gene match. Per the germline V gene, CDR1 is WNHNN and CDR2 is SYGVQD (reference sequence). CDR3 region: CASSEPGLAGGVGQFF. Written as DNA, the CDR3 is TGCGCCAGCAGTGAGCCGGGACTAGCGGGGGGAGTAGGGCAGTTCTTC.

The chain combines TRBV27 with TRBJ2-2; D is unresolved. Germline V CDR1 and CDR2: MNHEY, SMNVEV (reference sequence). The CDR3 loop spans 14 amino acids. The germline V and J ends were trimmed by 3 bases and 4 bases, with 9 bases remaining between them. The CDR3 DNA reads as TGTGCCAGCAGTTTCGCCGGACCCACCGGGGAGCTGTTTTTT. It is translated as CASSFAGPTGELFF.

The J gene is TRBJ2-1, the V gene TRBV7-9; possibly TRBD1 or TRBD2 for D (6 bases each). The V gene's germline CDR1 is SEHNR and CDR2 FQNEAQ (reference sequence). V lost 3 bases and J 9 bases, leaving 12 bases between the germline ends. The CDR3 totals 13 residues. For the CDR3, the DNA is TGTGCCAGCAGCTTCTTTGAGGGGGGTGAGCAGTTCTTC. Encoded protein: CASSFFEGGEQFF.

This chain connects TRBV11-2 to TRBJ1-1, with no clear D. Germline CDR1 and CDR2: SGHAT and FQNNGV. CDR3 length: 14 amino acids. Trimming shortened V by 0 bases and J by 1 base, and 6 bases separated the two germline ends. In nucleotides, the CDR3 is TGTGCCAGCAGCTTAGAAGGTGGGAACACTGAAGCTTTCTTT. Encoded protein: CASSLEGGNTEAFF. The variable domain in full, completed from reference TRBV11-2 and TRBJ1-1, reads EAGVAQSPRYKIIEKRQSVAFWCNPISGHATLYWYQQILGQGPKLLIQFQNNGVVDDSQLPKDRFSAERLKGVDSTLKIQPAKLEDSAVYLCASSLEGGNTEAFFGQGTRLTVV.

The chain employs TRBV5-1 and TRBJ2-5; 11 nucleotides match TRBD1. The germline V gene encodes CDR1 SGHRS and CDR2 YFSETQ. This CDR3 is built from 15 residues. The V gene end was trimmed by 4 bases and the J gene end by 2 bases; junction bases not matched to a gene: 4. The CDR3 region is CASSGTGGVQETQYF. The CDR3 coding sequence is TGCGCCAGCAGCGGGACAGGGGGGGTGCAAGAGACCCAGTACTTC.

The J gene is TRBJ2-3, the V gene TRBV20-1; D is unclear. V was clipped by 7 bases and J by 0 bases, with 5 bases between them. The CDR3 is made up of 11 amino acids. Germline CDR1 DFQATT, CDR2 SNEGSKA (reference sequence). CDR3 in amino acids: CSDKSTDTQYF. The DNA of the CDR3 is TGCAGTGATAAAAGCACAGATACGCAGTATTTT.

The CDR3 nucleotides are TGTGCCAGCAGAGGAGGGAGGTCTGGAAACACCATATATTTT. Translating gives CASRGGRSGNTIYF. The chain uses TRBV7-9 and TRBJ1-3; D unclear. The germline CDR1 and CDR2 sequences are SEHNR and FQNEAQ (reference sequence). The V and J ends lost 6 bases and 1 base respectively, with 10 bases between them. The CDR3 loop spans 14 amino acids.

The chain carries TRBV7-2 and TRBJ2-1; possible D gene TRBD1, 5 bases. This CDR3 comprises 15 residues. With 5 bases removed from V and 5 bases from J, the gap between germline ends came to 16 bases. Germline assignment: CDR1 SGHTA and CDR2 FQGNSA. The CDR3 loop reads CASSPARVLHNEQFF. The CDR3 coding sequence is TGTGCCAGCAGCCCCGCCAGGGTTCTCCACAATGAGCAGTTCTTC.

The rearrangement joins TRBV11-2 to TRBJ2-6, with D hard to call. The CDR3 has 16 amino acids. V was shortened by 5 bases and J by 6 bases, with 17 bases between the two germline ends. In germline, CDR1 is SGHAT, CDR2 FQNNGV. This CDR3 is CASSHIKSRPANVLTF. The CDR3 nucleotides are TGTGCCAGCAGCCATATAAAGAGCAGGCCGGCCAACGTCCTGACTTTC. Combining the CDR3 with reference TRBV11-2 and TRBJ2-6 gives the whole variable domain EAGVAQSPRYKIIEKRQSVAFWCNPISGHATLYWYQQILGQGPKLLIQFQNNGVVDDSQLPKDRFSAERLKGVDSTLKIQPAKLEDSAVYLCASSHIKSRPANVLTFGAGSRLTVL.

J is TRBJ2-3 and V is TRBV4-2, with TRBD2 as a possible D gene (7 bases). Germline lookup yields CDR1 LGHNA and CDR2 YNFKEQ. The CDR3 is 17 amino acids. Trimming shortened V by 3 bases and J by 3 bases, and 19 bases separated the two germline ends. The DNA of the CDR3 is TGTGCCAGCAGCCACAGGCCAACGGGGGGCGGGACAGATACGCAGTATTTT. Its protein is CASSHRPTGGGTDTQYF.

The chain employs TRBV18 and TRBJ2-1; TRBD2 agrees at 7 bases. The trim removed 2 bases at V and 1 base at J, leaving 2 bases unmatched. The CDR3 has 15 amino acids. Germline loops: CDR1 KGHSH, CDR2 LQKENI. The CDR3 sequence is CASSPLGGSYNEQFF. In DNA, the CDR3 is TGTGCCAGCTCACCATTGGGGGGGTCCTACAATGAGCAGTTCTTC.

The chain has TRBV10-3 and TRBJ1-1; 7 nucleotides agree with TRBD1. CDR1 and CDR2 (germline): ENHRY, SYGVKD. J was trimmed by 4 bases and V by 2 bases; bases with no gene match: 10. The length of the CDR3 is 16 residues. In DNA form, the CDR3 reads TGTGCCATCAGTGAGGCCGACAGGGTGGTGATCACTGAAGCTTTCTTT. Its protein is CAISEADRVVITEAFF.

The gene calls are TRBV10-3 and TRBJ2-7; D is perhaps TRBD1 or TRBD2 (5 bases each). The CDR3 length is 13 residues. CDR1 and CDR2 from the germline V gene are ENHRY and SYGVKD. The V end lost 10 bases, the J end lost 5 bases, and 18 bases lay between the germline ends. CDR3 nucleotide sequence: TGTGCCACCGGAAGGGGTGGGGACGACGAGCAGTACTTC. Translating it yields CATGRGGDDEQYF.

The chain combines TRBV28 with TRBJ1-5; possible D gene TRBD1, 5 bases. CDR1 is MDHEN, CDR2 SYDVKM, per germline. The V and J ends lost 1 base and 7 bases respectively, with 11 bases between them. The CDR3 is 14 residues long. The CDR3 spells CASSLFQGMQPQHF. DNA for the CDR3: TGTGCCAGCAGTTTATTTCAGGGAATGCAGCCCCAGCATTTT.

The genes are TRBV11-2 and TRBJ2-2, with TRBD1 identical over 7 bases. Trimming removed 5 bases from V and 6 bases from J; junction bases left unmatched: 9. Per germline, CDR1 SGHAT and CDR2 FQNNGV. The CDR3 sequence is 15 residues long. DNA of the CDR3: TGTGCCAGCAGCCTGAGGACAGGAAACTCCGGGGAGCTGTTTTTT. Amino acids: CASSLRTGNSGELFF.

This clone came up a few times. The chain joins TRBV10-3 to TRBJ1-1, with TRBD1 matching 7 bases. In germline, CDR1 is ENHRY, CDR2 SYGVKD. The length of the CDR3 is 15 residues. After removal of 9 bases from V and 1 base from J, the junction contained 11 bases not matched to a gene. The CDR3 sequence is CAIRTGAGENTEAFF. In DNA, the CDR3 is TGTGCCATTAGAACAGGGGCCGGGGAGAACACTGAAGCTTTCTTT.

This rearrangement joins TRBV7-2 to TRBJ2-5; the match to TRBD2 covers 7 bases. Unmatched junction bases numbered 10, after V lost 7 bases and J lost 5 bases. Looked up from germline, CDR1 is SGHTA and CDR2 is FQGNSA. The CDR3 loop spans 14 amino acids. The CDR3 coding sequence is TGTGCCAGCACCCGAAGAGGACTAGAGGAGACCCAGTACTTC. Translating it yields CASTRRGLEETQYF.

The chain employs TRBV4-1 and TRBJ2-7, with a weak D call TRBD1 (5 bases). Trimming stripped 0 bases from V and 3 bases from J, with 12 bases between. The CDR3 sequence is 15 residues long. Germline-derived CDR1 and CDR2 are MGHRA and YSYEKL. The CDR3 DNA follows: TGCGCCAGCAGCCAAGAGGGTACAGGTATCTACGAGCAGTACTTC. It specifies CASSQEGTGIYEQYF.

This chain uses TRBV6-1 with TRBJ2-7; no clear D. The CDR3 consists of 14 residues. Trimming removed 3 bases from V and 2 bases from J, with 11 bases in between. Per the germline V gene, CDR1 is MNHNS and CDR2 is SASEGT. The CDR3 DNA reads TGTGCCAGCAGTGAGGGCAGTTGGGCCTACGAGCAGTACTTC. Translated: CASSEGSWAYEQYF.

This rearrangement joins TRBV19 to TRBJ2-7; no firm D call. V was shortened by 6 bases and J by 0 bases, with 12 bases between the two germline ends. This CDR3 contains 14 residues. The germline V gene has CDR1 LNHDA and CDR2 SQIVND (reference sequence). As DNA, the CDR3 is TGTGCCAGTAGGGCGTCGGGCAGCTCCTACGAGCAGTACTTC. Translating gives CASRASGSSYEQYF. Variable domain in full (rest from reference TRBV19 and TRBJ2-7): DGGITQSPKYLFRKEGQNVTLSCEQNLNHDAMYWYRQDPGQGLRLIYYSQIVNDFQKGDIAEGYSVSREKKESFPLTVTSAQKNPTAFYLCASRASGSSYEQYFGPGTRLTVT.

The V call is TRBV11-3, the J call TRBJ2-1; 10 bases are shared with TRBD2. The CDR3 is made up of 15 amino acids. V was pared by 4 bases and J by 5 bases, with 5 bases of the junction left unmatched. Germline V gene sequence: CDR1 SGHNT, CDR2 YENEEA. CDR3 in DNA: TGTGCCAGCAGCTCGGGGAGCGGGGGGGACAATGAGCAGTTCTTC. Amino acid sequence: CASSSGSGGDNEQFF.

The chain has TRBV7-8 and TRBJ1-3; D call uncertain. Germline assignment: CDR1 SGHVS and CDR2 FQNEAQ. The CDR3 covers 14 residues. V lost 4 bases and J lost 1, with 8 bases in between. This CDR3 is CASSSTSSGNTIYF. The CDR3 DNA reads TGTGCCAGCAGCTCCACAAGTTCTGGAAACACCATATATTTT.

The sample holds one count of this clone. The same CDR3 can be traced to other DNA sequences in this sample. The chain uses TRBV11-2 and TRBJ2-7, with D possibly TRBD1 on 6 matching bases. Germline CDR1 is SGHAT and CDR2 is FQNNGV. The CDR3 extends over 12 amino acids. Trimming cost V 4 bases and J 3 bases, with 7 bases left between them. CDR3 protein: CASSSQGYEQYF. The CDR3 nucleotides read TGTGCCAGCAGCTCACAGGGCTACGAGCAGTACTTC. The variable domain in full, completed from reference TRBV11-2 and TRBJ2-7, reads EAGVAQSPRYKIIEKRQSVAFWCNPISGHATLYWYQQILGQGPKLLIQFQNNGVVDDSQLPKDRFSAERLKGVDSTLKIQPAKLEDSAVYLCASSSQGYEQYFGPGTRLTVT.